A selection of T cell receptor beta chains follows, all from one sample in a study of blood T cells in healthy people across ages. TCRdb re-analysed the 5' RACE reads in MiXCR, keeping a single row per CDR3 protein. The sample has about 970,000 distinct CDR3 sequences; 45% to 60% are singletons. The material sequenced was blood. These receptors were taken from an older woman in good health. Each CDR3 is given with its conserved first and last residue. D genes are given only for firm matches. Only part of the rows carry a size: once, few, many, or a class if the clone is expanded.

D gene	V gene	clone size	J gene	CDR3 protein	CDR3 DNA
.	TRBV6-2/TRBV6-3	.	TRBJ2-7	CASSQKPPYEQYF	TGTGCCAGCAGTCAAAAGCCTCCTTACGAGCAGTACTTC
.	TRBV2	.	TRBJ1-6	CADRELLNSPLHF	TGTGCCGATCGAGAGCTACTCAATTCACCCCTCCACTTT
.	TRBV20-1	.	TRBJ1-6	CSPSELQNSPLHF	TGCAGTCCCTCAGAGCTTCAGAATTCACCCCTCCACTTT
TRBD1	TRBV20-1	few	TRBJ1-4	CSAPGQDVKLFF	TGCAGTGCTCCTGGACAGGATGTAAAACTGTTTTTT
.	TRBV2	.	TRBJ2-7	CASSVIATKGEQYF	TGTGCCAGCAGTGTTATAGCGACCAAGGGCGAGCAGTACTTC
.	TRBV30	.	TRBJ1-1	CAGSRSTEAFF	TGTGCCGGGAGTCGGAGCACTGAAGCTTTCTTT
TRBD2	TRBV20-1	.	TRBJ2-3	CSASGTSLDTQYF	TGCAGTGCATCCGGGACTAGTCTCGATACGCAGTATTTT
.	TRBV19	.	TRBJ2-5	CASSMWAGADQETQYF	TGTGCCAGTAGTATGTGGGCCGGGGCAGACCAAGAGACCCAGTACTTC
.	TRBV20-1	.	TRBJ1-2	CSAGRENGYTF	TGCAGTGCGGGAAGGGAGAATGGCTACACCTTC
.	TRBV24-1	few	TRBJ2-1	CATSENAASENRPYNEQFF	TGTGCCACCAGTGAAAACGCGGCAAGCGAAAACCGGCCGTACAATGAGCAGTTCTTC
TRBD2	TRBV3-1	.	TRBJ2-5	CASSKSGRAEETQYF	TGTGCCAGCAGCAAGAGCGGGAGGGCCGAAGAGACCCAGTACTTC
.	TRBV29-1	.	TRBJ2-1	CSVERPDSLYNEQFF	TGCAGCGTCGAACGTCCGGACAGTTTATACAATGAGCAGTTCTTC
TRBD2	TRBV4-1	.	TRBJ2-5	CASSHPSGSQETQYF	TGCGCCAGCAGCCACCCAAGCGGGAGCCAAGAGACCCAGTACTTC
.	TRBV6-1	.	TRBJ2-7	CASGGSPSRSYEQYF	TGTGCCAGCGGGGGCAGTCCCAGTCGAAGCTACGAGCAGTACTTC
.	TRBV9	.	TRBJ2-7	CASSLRAVPSYEQYF	TGTGCCAGCAGCCTAAGAGCGGTTCCCTCCTACGAGCAGTACTTC
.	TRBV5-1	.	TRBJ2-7	CASSYDDLGSYEQYF	TGCGCCAGCAGCTATGACGACCTCGGGTCCTACGAGCAGTACTTC
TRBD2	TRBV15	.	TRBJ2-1	CATSLSGSSYNEQFF	TGTGCCACCAGCCTAAGCGGGAGCTCCTACAATGAGCAGTTCTTC
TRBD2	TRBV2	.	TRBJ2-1	CASSDPGLASDEQFF	TGTGCCAGCAGTGACCCGGGACTAGCGTCTGATGAGCAGTTCTTC
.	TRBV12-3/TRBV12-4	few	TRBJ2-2	CASSLVRGELFF	TGTGCCAGCAGTTTGGTCCGCGGGGAGCTGTTTTTT
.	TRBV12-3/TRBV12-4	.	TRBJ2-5	CASSHMRGVQETQYF	TGTGCCAGCAGCCATATGAGGGGCGTACAAGAGACCCAGTACTTC
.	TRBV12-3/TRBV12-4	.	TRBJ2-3	CASSLEVSTDTQYF	TGTGCCAGCAGTTTAGAGGTTAGCACAGATACGCAGTATTTT
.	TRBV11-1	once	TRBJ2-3	CASSSWKPADTQYF	TGTGCCAGCAGCTCTTGGAAGCCAGCGGATACGCAGTATTTT
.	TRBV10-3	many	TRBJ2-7	CAISGTAYEQYF	TGTGCCATCAGTGGGACTGCCTACGAGCAGTACTTC
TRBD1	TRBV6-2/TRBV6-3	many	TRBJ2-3	CASSPAGTGVADTQYF	TGTGCCAGCAGTCCAGCCGGGACAGGGGTTGCAGATACGCAGTATTTT
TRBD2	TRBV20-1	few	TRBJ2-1	CSARTALLASSYNEQFF	TGCAGTGCTAGAACCGCCTTACTAGCGAGCTCCTACAATGAGCAGTTCTTC
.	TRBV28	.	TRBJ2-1	CASSAMDTVYNEQFF	TGTGCCAGCAGCGCGATGGACACGGTTTACAATGAGCAGTTCTTC
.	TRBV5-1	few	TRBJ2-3	CASSYEGRVVDTQYF	TGCGCCAGCAGCTACGAAGGCCGAGTGGTAGATACGCAGTATTTT
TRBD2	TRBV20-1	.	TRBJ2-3	CSARAYLRTSRSTDTQYF	TGCAGTGCTAGAGCTTACCTACGGACTAGCAGGAGCACAGATACGCAGTATTTT
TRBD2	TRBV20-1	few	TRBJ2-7	CSAPGLVVSEQYF	TGCAGTGCGCCGGGACTAGTTGTATCCGAGCAGTACTTC
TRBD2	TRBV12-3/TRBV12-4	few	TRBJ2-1	CASLAGNELRTNEQFF	TGTGCCTCCTTAGCGGGAAACGAATTAAGAACGAATGAGCAGTTCTTC
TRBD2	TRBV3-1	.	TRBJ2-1	CASSPILAGVHNEQFF	TGTGCCAGCAGCCCCATACTAGCGGGAGTTCACAATGAGCAGTTCTTC
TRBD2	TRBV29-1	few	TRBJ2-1	CSVVLAGGEQFF	TGCAGCGTTGTACTAGCGGGAGGTGAGCAGTTCTTC
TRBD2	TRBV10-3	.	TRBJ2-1	CASGGSGSVFNEQFF	TGTGCCAGTGGGGGTAGCGGGAGTGTATTCAATGAGCAGTTCTTC
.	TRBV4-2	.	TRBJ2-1	CASSQGLRTQNNEQFF	TGTGCCAGCAGCCAAGGGTTGAGGACCCAGAACAATGAGCAGTTCTTC
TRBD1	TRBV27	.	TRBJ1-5	CASSFNRGQPQHF	TGTGCCAGCAGTTTTAACAGGGGTCAGCCCCAGCATTTT